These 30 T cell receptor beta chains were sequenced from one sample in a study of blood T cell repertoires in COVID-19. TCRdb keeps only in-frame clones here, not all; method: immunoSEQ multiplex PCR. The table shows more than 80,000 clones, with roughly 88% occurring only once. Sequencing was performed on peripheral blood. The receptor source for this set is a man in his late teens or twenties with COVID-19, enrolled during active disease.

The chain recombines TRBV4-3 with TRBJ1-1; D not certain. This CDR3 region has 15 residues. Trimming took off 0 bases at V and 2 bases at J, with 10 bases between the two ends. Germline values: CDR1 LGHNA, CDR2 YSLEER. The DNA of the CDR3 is TGCGCCAGCAGCCAAGAGGGTGGAGGAAACACTGAAGCTTTCTTT. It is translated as CASSQEGGGNTEAFF.

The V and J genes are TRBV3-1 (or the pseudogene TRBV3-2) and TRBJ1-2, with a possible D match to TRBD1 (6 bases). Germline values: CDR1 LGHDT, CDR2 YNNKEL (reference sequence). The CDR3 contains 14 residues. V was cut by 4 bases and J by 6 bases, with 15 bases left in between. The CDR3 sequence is CASSLYQGKDGYTF. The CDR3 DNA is TGTGCCAGCAGCCTTTATCAGGGGAAGGATGGCTACACCTTC.

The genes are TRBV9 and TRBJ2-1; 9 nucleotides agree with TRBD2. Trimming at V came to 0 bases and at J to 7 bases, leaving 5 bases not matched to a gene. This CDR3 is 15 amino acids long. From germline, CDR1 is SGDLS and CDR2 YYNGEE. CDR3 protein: CASSVDSGSRNEQFF. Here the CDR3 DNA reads TGTGCCAGCAGCGTAGATAGCGGGAGTAGGAATGAGCAGTTCTTC.

The chain's CDR3 is CASSSKGAGRVNEQFF. Written as DNA, the CDR3 is TGTGCCAGCAGTTCGAAGGGAGCGGGAAGGGTCAATGAGCAGTTCTTC. The chain has TRBV27 and TRBJ2-1; TRBD2 matches at 7 bases. CDR1 is MNHEY, CDR2 SMNVEV, per germline (reference sequence). This CDR3 has 16 residues. J was trimmed by 6 bases and V by 4 bases; bases with no gene match: 12.

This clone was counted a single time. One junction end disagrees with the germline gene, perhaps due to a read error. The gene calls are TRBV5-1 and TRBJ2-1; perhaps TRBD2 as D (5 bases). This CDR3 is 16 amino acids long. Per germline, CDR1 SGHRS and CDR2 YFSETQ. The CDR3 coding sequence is TGCGCTAGCAGCGAATCCCCGGGAACACACTACAATGAGCAGTTCTTC. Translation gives CASSESPGTHYNEQFF.

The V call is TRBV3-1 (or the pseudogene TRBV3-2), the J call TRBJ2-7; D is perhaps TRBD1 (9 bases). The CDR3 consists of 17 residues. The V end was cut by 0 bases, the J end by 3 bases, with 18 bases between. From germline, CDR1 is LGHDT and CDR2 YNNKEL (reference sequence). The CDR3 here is CASSQDRGGQGFYEQYF. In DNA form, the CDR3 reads TGTGCCAGCAGCCAAGATCGGGGGGGACAGGGATTCTACGAGCAGTACTTC.

The CDR3 bases are TGTGCCAGCACCGTAGCGGGAGCTGATGGCAATGAGCAGTTCTTC. This translates into CASTVAGADGNEQFF. The J gene is TRBJ2-1, the V gene TRBV6-6; 9 bases fit TRBD2. Germline V CDR1 and CDR2: MNHNY, SVGAGI (reference sequence). The CDR3 runs 15 residues. The V gene end was trimmed by 7 bases and the J gene end by 6 bases; junction bases not matched to a gene: 10.

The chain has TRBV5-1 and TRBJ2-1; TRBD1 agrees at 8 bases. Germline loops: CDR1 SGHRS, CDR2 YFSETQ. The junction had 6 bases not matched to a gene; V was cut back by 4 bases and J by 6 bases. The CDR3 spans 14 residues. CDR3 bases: TGCGCCAGCAGCACCCAGACAGGGGTCAATGAGCAGTTCTTC. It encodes CASSTQTGVNEQFF.

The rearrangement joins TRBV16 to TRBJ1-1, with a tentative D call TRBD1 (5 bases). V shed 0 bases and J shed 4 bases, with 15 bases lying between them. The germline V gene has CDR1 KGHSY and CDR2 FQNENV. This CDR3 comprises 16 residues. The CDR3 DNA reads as TGTGCCAGCAGCCAATCCGCGGGGCACCCAGCCACTGAAGCTTTCTTT. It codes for CASSQSAGHPATEAFF. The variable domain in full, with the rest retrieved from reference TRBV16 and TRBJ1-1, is GEEVAQTPKHLVRGEGQKAKLYCAPIKGHSYVFWYQQVLKNEFKFLISFQNENVFDETGMPKERFSAKCLPNSPCSLEIQATKLEDSAVYFCASSQSAGHPATEAFFGQGTRLTVV.

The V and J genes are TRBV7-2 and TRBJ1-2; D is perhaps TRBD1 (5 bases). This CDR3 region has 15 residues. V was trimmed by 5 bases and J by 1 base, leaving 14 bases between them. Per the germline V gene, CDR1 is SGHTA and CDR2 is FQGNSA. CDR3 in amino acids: CASSPVQDSNYGYTF. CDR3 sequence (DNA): TGTGCCAGCAGCCCAGTCCAAGACAGTAACTATGGCTACACCTTC.

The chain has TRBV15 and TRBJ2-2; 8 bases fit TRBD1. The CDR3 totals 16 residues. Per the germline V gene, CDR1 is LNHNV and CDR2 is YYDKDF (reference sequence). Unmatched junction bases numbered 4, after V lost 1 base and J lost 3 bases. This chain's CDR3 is CATSRVTGGHTGELFF. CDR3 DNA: TGTGCCACCAGCAGAGTTACAGGGGGGCACACCGGGGAGCTGTTTTTT.

The CDR3 loop is CASSWRGADTQYF. CDR3 DNA sequence: TGTGCCAGTAGTTGGCGGGGGGCGGATACGCAGTATTTT. This chain links TRBV19 with TRBJ2-3, with TRBD2 matching 8 bases. The CDR3 has 13 amino acids. Germline V lookup: CDR1 LNHDA, CDR2 SQIVND (reference sequence). Unmatched junction bases numbered 4, after V lost 5 bases and J lost 6 bases.

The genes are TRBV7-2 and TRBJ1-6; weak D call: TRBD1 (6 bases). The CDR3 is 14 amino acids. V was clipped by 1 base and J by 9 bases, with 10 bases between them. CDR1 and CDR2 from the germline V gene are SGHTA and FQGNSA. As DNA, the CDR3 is TGTGCCAGCAGCTTAGGGCCAGGGGCTTCACCCCTCCACTTT. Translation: CASSLGPGASPLHF.

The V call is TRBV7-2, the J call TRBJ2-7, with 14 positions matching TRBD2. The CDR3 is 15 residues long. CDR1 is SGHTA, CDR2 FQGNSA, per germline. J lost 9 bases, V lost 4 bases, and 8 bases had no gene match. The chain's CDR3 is CASSSGLAGVWAQYF. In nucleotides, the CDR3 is TGTGCCAGCAGCTCGGGACTAGCGGGAGTTTGGGCGCAGTACTTC.

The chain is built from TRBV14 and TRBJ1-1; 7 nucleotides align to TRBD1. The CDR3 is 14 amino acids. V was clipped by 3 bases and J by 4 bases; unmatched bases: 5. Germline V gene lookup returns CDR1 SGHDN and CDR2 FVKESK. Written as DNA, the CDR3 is TGTGCCAGCAGCCACAGACAGGGAGGCACTGAAGCTTTCTTT. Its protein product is CASSHRQGGTEAFF.

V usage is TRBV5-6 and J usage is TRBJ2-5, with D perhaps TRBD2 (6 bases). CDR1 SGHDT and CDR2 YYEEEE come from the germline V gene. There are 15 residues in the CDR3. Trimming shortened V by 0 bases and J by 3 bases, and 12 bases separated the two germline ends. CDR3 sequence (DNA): TGTGCCAGCAGCTTGGTGGAGGGCCCTAAAGAGACCCAGTACTTC. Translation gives CASSLVEGPKETQYF.

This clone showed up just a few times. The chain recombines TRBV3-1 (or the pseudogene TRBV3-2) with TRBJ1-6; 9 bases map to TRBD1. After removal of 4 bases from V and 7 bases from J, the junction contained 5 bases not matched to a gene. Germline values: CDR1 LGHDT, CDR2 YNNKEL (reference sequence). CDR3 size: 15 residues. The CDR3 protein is CASSRTDRGNSPLHF. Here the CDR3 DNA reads TGTGCCAGCAGCCGGACCGACAGGGGGAATTCACCCCTCCACTTT.

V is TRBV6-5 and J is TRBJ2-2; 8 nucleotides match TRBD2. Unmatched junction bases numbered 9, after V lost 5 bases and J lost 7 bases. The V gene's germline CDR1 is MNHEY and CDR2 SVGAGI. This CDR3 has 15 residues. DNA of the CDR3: TGTGCCAGCAGTCCCCGGGGGGGGGCTAGCGGGGAGCTGTTTTTT. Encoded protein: CASSPRGGASGELFF.

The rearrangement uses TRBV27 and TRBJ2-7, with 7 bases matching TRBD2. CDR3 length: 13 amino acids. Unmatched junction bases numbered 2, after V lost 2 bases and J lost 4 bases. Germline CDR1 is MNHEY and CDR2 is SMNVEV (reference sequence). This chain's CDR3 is CASSLAGAYEQYF. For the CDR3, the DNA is TGTGCCAGCAGTTTAGCGGGAGCGTACGAGCAGTACTTC.

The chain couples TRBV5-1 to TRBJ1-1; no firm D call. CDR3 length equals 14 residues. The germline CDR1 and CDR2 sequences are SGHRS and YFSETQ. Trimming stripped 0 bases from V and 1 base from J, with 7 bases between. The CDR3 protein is CASSLVPGNTEAFF. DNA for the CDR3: TGCGCCAGCAGCTTGGTCCCAGGGAACACTGAAGCTTTCTTT. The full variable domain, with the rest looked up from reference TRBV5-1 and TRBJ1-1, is KAGVTQTPRYLIKTRGQQVTLSCSPISGHRSVSWYQQTPGQGLQFLFEYFSETQRNKGNFPGRFSGRQFSNSRSEMNVSTLELGDSALYLCASSLVPGNTEAFFGQGTRLTVV.

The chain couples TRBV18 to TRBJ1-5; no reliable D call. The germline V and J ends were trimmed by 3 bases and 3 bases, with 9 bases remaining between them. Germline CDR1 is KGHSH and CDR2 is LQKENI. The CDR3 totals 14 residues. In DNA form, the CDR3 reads TGTGCCAGCTCACCCGGAGCGGTCAATCAGCCCCAGCATTTT. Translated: CASSPGAVNQPQHF.

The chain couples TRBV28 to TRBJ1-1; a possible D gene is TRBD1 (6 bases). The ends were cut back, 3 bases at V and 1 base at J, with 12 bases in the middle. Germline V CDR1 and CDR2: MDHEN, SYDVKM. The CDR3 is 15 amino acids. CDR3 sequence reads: CASSFIGQRNTEAFF. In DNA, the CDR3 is TGTGCCAGCAGTTTCATTGGACAGCGGAACACTGAAGCTTTCTTT.

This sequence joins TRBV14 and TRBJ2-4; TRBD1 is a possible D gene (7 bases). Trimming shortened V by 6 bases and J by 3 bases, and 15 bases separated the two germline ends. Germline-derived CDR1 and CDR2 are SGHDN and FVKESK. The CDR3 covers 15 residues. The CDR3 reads CASRASGGGKNIQYF. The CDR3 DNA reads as TGTGCCAGCAGAGCTTCAGGGGGAGGCAAAAACATTCAGTACTTC.

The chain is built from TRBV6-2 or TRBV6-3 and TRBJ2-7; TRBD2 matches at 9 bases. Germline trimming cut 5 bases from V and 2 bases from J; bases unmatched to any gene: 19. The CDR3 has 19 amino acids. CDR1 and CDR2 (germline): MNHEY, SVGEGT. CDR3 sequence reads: CASSQGRGLAGSVTYEQYF. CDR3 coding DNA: TGTGCCAGCAGTCAGGGCCGAGGGCTAGCGGGATCCGTAACCTACGAGCAGTACTTC.

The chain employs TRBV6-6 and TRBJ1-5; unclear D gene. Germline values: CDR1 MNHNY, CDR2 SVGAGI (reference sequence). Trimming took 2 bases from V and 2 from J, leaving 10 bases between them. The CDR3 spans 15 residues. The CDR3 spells CASSYQRGGNQPQHF. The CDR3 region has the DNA TGTGCCAGCAGTTACCAGAGAGGAGGCAATCAGCCCCAGCATTTT.

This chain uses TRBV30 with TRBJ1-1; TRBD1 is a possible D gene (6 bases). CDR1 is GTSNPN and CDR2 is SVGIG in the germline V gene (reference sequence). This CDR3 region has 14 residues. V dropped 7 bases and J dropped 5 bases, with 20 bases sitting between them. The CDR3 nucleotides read TGTGCCTCGGAGTTGCTGGGGGCGCGAACTGAAGCTTTCTTT. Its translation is CASELLGARTEAFF. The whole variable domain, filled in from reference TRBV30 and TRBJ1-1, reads SQTIHQWPATLVQPVGSPLSLECTVEGTSNPNLYWYRQAAGRGLQLLFYSVGIGQISSEVPQNLSASRPQDRQFILSSKKLLLSDSGFYLCASELLGARTEAFFGQGTRLTVV.

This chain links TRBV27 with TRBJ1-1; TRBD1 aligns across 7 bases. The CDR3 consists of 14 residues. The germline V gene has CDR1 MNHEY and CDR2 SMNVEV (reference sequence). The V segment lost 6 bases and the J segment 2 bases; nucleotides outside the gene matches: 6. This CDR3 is CASSPGGLNTEAFF. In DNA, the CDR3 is TGTGCCAGCAGCCCAGGGGGGCTCAACACTGAAGCTTTCTTT.

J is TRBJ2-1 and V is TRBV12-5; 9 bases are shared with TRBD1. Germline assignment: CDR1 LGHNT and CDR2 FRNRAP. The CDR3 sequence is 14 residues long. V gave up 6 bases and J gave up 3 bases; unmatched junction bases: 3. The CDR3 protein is CASGGQGFYNEQFF. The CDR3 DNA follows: TGTGCTAGTGGGGGACAGGGATTCTACAATGAGCAGTTCTTC.

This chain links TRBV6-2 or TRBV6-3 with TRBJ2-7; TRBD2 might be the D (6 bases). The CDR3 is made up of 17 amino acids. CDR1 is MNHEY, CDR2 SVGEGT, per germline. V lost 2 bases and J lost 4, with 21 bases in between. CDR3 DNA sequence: TGTGCCAGCAGTTACGTCTGGACGGGGGACCGCTCTTACGAGCAGTACTTC. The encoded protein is CASSYVWTGDRSYEQYF.

The CDR3 DNA reads TGTGCCAGCAGTGACGAGAGCACAGATACGCAGTATTTT. Translating gives CASSDESTDTQYF. The chain combines TRBV6-4 with TRBJ2-3; D ambiguous. Germline values: CDR1 MRHNA, CDR2 SNTAGT. The CDR3 runs 13 residues. Trimming took 2 bases from V and 0 from J, leaving 3 bases between them.